These 27 T cell receptor beta chains originate from one sample sequenced in a study of blood T cell repertoires in COVID-19. TCRdb's copy holds only in-frame clones and misses some; the assay was immunoSEQ multiplex PCR. Among under 300,000 clones listed, around 90% were seen once. The sample was PBMCs or T cells enriched from blood (not recorded which). Receptor source: a woman in her sixties or seventies in a cohort exposed to, infected with or recovered from COVID-19 (not recorded which).

This clone was observed a handful of times. The V and J genes are TRBV16 and TRBJ2-1; D perhaps matches TRBD1 (6 bases). CDR1 and CDR2 from the germline V gene are KGHSY and FQNENV. The ends were cut back, 0 bases at V and 10 bases at J, with 10 bases in the middle. This CDR3 spans 13 amino acids. The CDR3 coding sequence is TGTGCCAGCAGCCAATCGATGGACAGCGAGCAGTTCTTC. Translation: CASSQSMDSEQFF.

V gene TRBV7-8 combines with J gene TRBJ2-7, with TRBD2 matching over 7 bases. With 0 bases clipped from V and 7 bases from J, the junction kept 12 bases outside the gene matches. CDR3 length: 16 amino acids. Germline values: CDR1 SGHVS, CDR2 FQNEAQ. The CDR3: CASSLAPPGGTREQYF. Written as DNA, the CDR3 is TGTGCCAGCAGCTTAGCCCCCCCGGGAGGCACGAGGGAGCAGTACTTC. The full variable domain, with the rest looked up from reference TRBV7-8 and TRBJ2-7, is GAGVSQSPRYKVAKRGQDVALRCDPISGHVSLFWYQQALGQGPEFLTYFQNEAQLDKSGLPSDRFFAERPEGSVSTLKIQRTQQEDSAVYLCASSLAPPGGTREQYFGPGTRLTVT.

The rearrangement links TRBV28 to TRBJ2-5, with TRBD2 as a possible D gene (6 bases). V was trimmed by 4 bases and J by 2 bases, leaving 14 bases between them. CDR1 and CDR2 from the germline V gene are MDHEN and SYDVKM. The CDR3 extends over 15 amino acids. Here the CDR3 reads CASSYGGGPQETQYF. Here the CDR3 DNA reads TGTGCCAGCAGTTATGGGGGAGGCCCTCAAGAGACCCAGTACTTC.

This sequence joins TRBV6-1 and TRBJ2-7; possible D gene TRBD2, 6 bases. The V and J ends lost 1 base and 6 bases respectively, with 13 bases between them. This CDR3 is 14 amino acids long. The germline V gene has CDR1 MNHNS and CDR2 SASEGT. In DNA, the CDR3 is TGTGCCAGCAGTGAAGTGGGGGACTTTCCCGAGCAGTACTTC. This translates into CASSEVGDFPEQYF.

The chain has TRBV4-1 and TRBJ1-2; D unclear. Germline CDR1 reads MGHRA; CDR2 reads YSYEKL. There are 12 residues in the CDR3. Trimming shortened V by 0 bases and J by 4 bases, and 3 bases separated the two germline ends. CDR3 in DNA: TGCGCCAGCAGCCAAGATAGCTATGGCTACACCTTC. As protein: CASSQDSYGYTF.

The V call is TRBV30, the J call TRBJ1-2, with 7 bases aligning to TRBD1. The trim removed 4 bases at V and 4 bases at J, leaving 6 bases unmatched. This CDR3 is built from 13 residues. CDR1 and CDR2 (germline): GTSNPN, SVGIG (reference sequence). CDR3 sequence: CAWTPGTVYGYTF. The CDR3 nucleotides read TGTGCCTGGACCCCCGGGACAGTCTATGGCTACACCTTC.

This sequence joins TRBV7-9 and TRBJ1-2; D is undetermined. There are 12 residues in the CDR3. V dropped 5 bases and J dropped 4 bases, with 8 bases sitting between them. CDR1 is SEHNR, CDR2 FQNEAQ, per germline (reference sequence). CDR3 sequence: CASSPGIYGYTF. The CDR3 region has the DNA TGTGCCAGCAGCCCCGGGATCTATGGCTACACCTTC.

The genes are TRBV5-1 and TRBJ1-4, with 9 bases aligning to TRBD1. Germline assignment: CDR1 SGHRS and CDR2 YFSETQ. The J segment lost 11 bases and the V segment lost 4 bases, leaving 6 bases of the junction unmatched. This CDR3 has 13 residues. The DNA for the CDR3 is TGCGCCAGCAGCAGCAAGGGACAGGGTAAACTGTTTTTT. Its protein product is CASSSKGQGKLFF.

The gene calls are TRBV5-4 and TRBJ2-2; weak D call: TRBD2 (5 bases). The germline V gene encodes CDR1 SGHNT and CDR2 YYREEE (reference sequence). The CDR3 loop spans 16 amino acids. Deletions cut 2 bases from V and 2 bases from J, with 13 bases between. The CDR3 here is CASSFRTGANTGELFF. The CDR3 nucleotides are TGTGCCAGCAGCTTTCGGACTGGCGCAAACACCGGGGAGCTGTTTTTT.

This chain connects TRBV7-2 to TRBJ2-6, with 11 nucleotides matching TRBD1. With 5 bases clipped from V and 4 bases from J, the junction kept 7 bases outside the gene matches. The CDR3 has 17 amino acids. Germline CDR1 reads SGHTA; CDR2 reads FQGNSA. The CDR3: CASSQGTGGRGANVLTF. DNA for the CDR3: TGTGCCAGCAGCCAGGGGACAGGGGGACGGGGGGCCAACGTCCTGACTTTC.

The genes are TRBV30 and TRBJ2-5; D not resolved. Germline V gene sequence: CDR1 GTSNPN, CDR2 SVGIG (reference sequence). Trimming shortened V by 0 bases and J by 4 bases, and 9 bases separated the two germline ends. The CDR3 contains 13 residues. The CDR3 region has the DNA TGTGCCTGGAGTGTAGGAGTAAGAGAGACCCAGTACTTC. Amino acid sequence: CAWSVGVRETQYF.

The gene calls are TRBV5-4 and TRBJ2-2, with 10 bases identical to TRBD2. Germline values: CDR1 SGHNT, CDR2 YYREEE (reference sequence). CDR3 length equals 17 residues. With V trimmed by 1 base and J by 4 bases, 7 bases remained unmatched. This CDR3 reads CASSLYRTSGITGELFF. Here the CDR3 DNA reads TGTGCCAGCAGCTTGTACAGGACTAGCGGAATCACCGGGGAGCTGTTTTTT.

DNA of the CDR3: TGTGCCAGCAGCACTAAGTCCGCTAGCAACTCAGATACGCAGTATTTT. Its translation is CASSTKSASNSDTQYF. The chain combines TRBV4-2 with TRBJ2-3; D is perhaps TRBD2 (5 bases). The CDR3 spans 16 residues. CDR1 and CDR2 (germline): LGHNA, YNFKEQ. Trimming removed 5 bases from V and 4 bases from J, with 19 bases in between.

Details on this clone: The sample has other DNA sequences that encode this CDR3 too. This chain links TRBV5-1 with TRBJ1-4; D is undetermined. This CDR3 contains 12 residues. V gave up 2 bases and J gave up 5 bases, with 4 bases separating them. The germline V gene has CDR1 SGHRS and CDR2 YFSETQ. The CDR3 is CASSLQNEKLFF. The CDR3 region has the DNA TGCGCCAGCAGCTTACAAAATGAAAAACTGTTTTTT.

The chain joins TRBV30 to TRBJ2-2; TRBD2 might be the D (6 bases). Germline assignment: CDR1 GTSNPN and CDR2 SVGIG (reference sequence). The V and J ends lost 0 bases and 3 bases respectively, with 11 bases between them. The CDR3 spans 15 residues. As DNA, the CDR3 is TGTGCCTGGAGTGTGGGGGAGCGGGACACCGGGGAGCTGTTTTTT. Protein: CAWSVGERDTGELFF.

The V gene is TRBV28, the J gene TRBJ2-3, with 8 bases aligning to TRBD1. V dropped 4 bases and J dropped 9; count of bases not matched to a gene: 18. The germline CDR1 and CDR2 sequences are MDHEN and SYDVKM. The CDR3 contains 17 residues. The CDR3 coding sequence is TGTGCCAGCAGTTGGAAGTATACGACAGGGGCCCCGCGGACGCAGTATTTT. It is translated as CASSWKYTTGAPRTQYF. The full variable domain, with the rest looked up from reference TRBV28 and TRBJ2-3, is DVKVTQSSRYLVKRTGEKVFLECVQDMDHENMFWYRQDPGLGLRLIYFSYDVKMKEKGDIPEGYSVSREKKERFSLILESASTNQTSMYLCASSWKYTTGAPRTQYFGPGTRLTVL.

The chain combines TRBV25-1 with TRBJ2-1; 7 bases are shared with TRBD2. Germline CDR1 MGHDK, CDR2 SYGVNS. This CDR3 is built from 12 residues. V shed 3 bases and J 10 bases; nucleotides not matched to a gene: 3. CDR3 sequence: CASSDGGYEQFF. As DNA, the CDR3 is TGTGCCAGCAGTGACGGGGGGTACGAGCAGTTCTTC.

The CDR3 sequence: CASSWTSGSDIQYF. CDR3 DNA sequence: TGTGCCAGCAGCTGGACTAGCGGGAGTGACATTCAGTACTTC. The rearrangement links TRBV7-9 to TRBJ2-4; 13 bases agree with TRBD2. The CDR3 runs to 14 residues. Germline V gene sequence: CDR1 SEHNR, CDR2 FQNEAQ (reference sequence). V lost 4 bases, J lost 8 bases, and 2 bases stayed unmatched.

The J gene is TRBJ2-7, the V gene TRBV3-1 (or the pseudogene TRBV3-2); TRBD2 matches at 8 bases. V dropped 1 base and J dropped 4; count of bases not matched to a gene: 9. Germline V gives CDR1 LGHDT, CDR2 YNNKEL (reference sequence). This CDR3 region has 16 residues. The CDR3 bases are TGTGCCAGCAGCCAAGCCGGGGGAGCGGGAGTGTACGAGCAGTACTTC. Translation: CASSQAGGAGVYEQYF.

This chain uses TRBV9 with TRBJ2-1, with no clear D. The CDR3 loop spans 14 amino acids. V dropped 0 bases and J dropped 5 bases, with 9 bases sitting between them. Germline V CDR1 and CDR2: SGDLS, YYNGEE. The CDR3 spells CASSVGTVDNEQFF. Here the CDR3 DNA reads TGTGCCAGCAGCGTAGGAACAGTCGACAATGAGCAGTTCTTC.

The rearrangement uses TRBV21-1 and TRBJ2-1; the table's D call of TRBD2 was not tested on the DNA. TRBV21-1 is classified as a pseudogene. The CDR3 has 18 amino acids. CDR3 nucleotides: TGTGCCAGCAGTCACTCTATCCTAGCGGGGTCCTCCTACAATGAGCAGTTCTTC. Its translation: CASSHSILAGSSYNEQFF.

The chain has TRBV28 and TRBJ1-5; D is unresolved. Germline V gene data show CDR1 as MDHEN and CDR2 as SYDVKM. The CDR3 contains 11 residues. Trimming took off 1 base at V and 10 bases at J, with 5 bases between the two ends. The CDR3 DNA follows: TGTGCCAGCAGTTTATCTAGACCCCAGCATTTT. Its protein is CASSLSRPQHF.

V gene TRBV12-3 or TRBV12-4 combines with J gene TRBJ2-7; D may be TRBD2 (5 bases). V lost 5 bases, J lost 3 bases, and 8 bases lay in between. The CDR3 runs to 12 residues. In DNA, the CDR3 is TGTGCCAGCAGTCCGGGATTCTACGAGCAGTACTTC. Translating gives CASSPGFYEQYF.

Only one count was recorded for this clone. This chain links TRBV3-1 (or the pseudogene TRBV3-2) with TRBJ1-5, with 11 bases lining up with TRBD1. The germline gives CDR1 LGHDT, CDR2 YNNKEL (reference sequence). The CDR3 totals 14 residues. Trimming took 4 bases from V and 5 from J; bases not matched to a gene: 1. The DNA for the CDR3 is TGTGCCAGCAGCCGGGGACAGGGGGATCAGCCCCAGCATTTT. It translates to CASSRGQGDQPQHF.

The chain has TRBV6-5 and TRBJ1-5, with TRBD1 matching 10 bases. The CDR3 totals 15 residues. The ends lost 6 bases at V and 7 bases at J; junction bases unmatched: 9. Germline V CDR1 and CDR2: MNHEY, SVGAGI. CDR3 amino acids: CASSEGQGSWQPQHF. CDR3 DNA: TGTGCCAGCAGCGAGGGACAGGGGAGTTGGCAGCCCCAGCATTTT.

This clone showed up just once. The genes are TRBV5-3 and TRBJ2-3; a possible D gene is TRBD2 (5 bases). TRBV5-3 is designated an ORF whose function remains uncertain. Trimming took 1 base from V and 3 from J, leaving 15 bases between them. The CDR3 length is 16 residues. The CDR3 DNA is TGTGCCAGAAGCTTGAAGGTAGCTAGCAGGACAGATACGCAGTATTTT. Its protein is CARSLKVASRTDTQYF.

The chain uses TRBV7-9 and TRBJ2-5; 8 nucleotides align to TRBD2. The CDR3 loop spans 18 amino acids. J gave up 0 bases and V 1 base, and 10 bases lay outside the gene matches. From germline, CDR1 is SEHNR and CDR2 FQNEAQ (reference sequence). The chain's CDR3 is CASSLGVLSGTNQETQYF. CDR3 nucleotides: TGTGCCAGCAGCTTAGGGGTCCTTAGCGGGACCAACCAAGAGACCCAGTACTTC.